This T cell receptor beta chain was sequenced for a study of T cell responses to AZD1222 COVID-19 vaccine. Germline loops: CDR1 SEHNR, CDR2 FQNEAQ (reference sequence). The germline V and J ends were trimmed by 4 bases and 3 bases, with 3 bases remaining between them. The CDR3 contains 11 residues. Regarding the study as a whole: White British donors predominated, females outnumbered males, and clonal diversity was possibly underestimated. AZD1222 recipients seropositive at baseline numbered only 6 or 7.

For this clone: The antigen is undetermined.

Some clones are missing from TCRdb's copy, which holds only in-frame ones; the method was immunoSEQ multiplex PCR. The profile covers about 140,000 clones, with roughly 92% appearing a single time and approximately 1.7% taken by the ten largest. The receptor comes from an adult in good health. This sequence joins TRBV7-9 and TRBJ1-1; no firm D call. This material consisted of peripheral blood, taken on day 0 of AZD1222 vaccination. As DNA, the CDR3 is TGTGCCAGCAGCTCTCACACTGAAGCTTTCTTT. It specifies CASSSHTEAFF.